The 15 T cell receptor beta chains presented below share a single source sample, sequenced in a study of blood T cell repertoires in COVID-19 (dated by TCRdb to the early 2020s). Libraries were built with the immunoSEQ multiplex PCR assay. Entries here come from immuneACCESS through TCRdb and include only in-frame sequences with V and J called. Some clones fail to appear in such tables; in the studies checked, an unresolved V gene covers under half of the shortfall, and the cause of the remainder is unknown. This sample comprises approximately 50,000 clones, around nine tenths of them detected only once. The ten largest account for roughly a quarter of the sample. The sequenced sample consisted of peripheral blood. These TCRs come from a woman aged 80 or older with acute or convalescent COVID-19.

The genes are TRBV18 and TRBJ2-5, with D unclear. CDR1 and CDR2 (germline): KGHSH, LQKENI. CDR3 size: 12 residues. Trimming pared 0 bases from V and 4 bases from J, leaving 3 bases between. The CDR3 is CASSPPRETQYF. In DNA form, the CDR3 reads TGTGCCAGCTCACCACCTAGAGAGACCCAGTACTTC. Full variable domain (outside the CDR3, taken from reference TRBV18 and TRBJ2-5): NAGVMQNPRHLVRRRGQEARLRCSPMKGHSHVYWYRQLPEEGLKFMVYLQKENIIDESGMPKERFSAEFPKEGPSILRIQQVVRGDSAAYFCASSPPRETQYFGPGTRLLVL.

This rearrangement joins TRBV21-1 to TRBJ1-2; the DNA was not used to check the table's D call, TRBD1. TRBV21-1 is labeled a pseudogene. This CDR3 is 14 amino acids long. CDR3 in DNA: TGTGCCAGCAGCAAAGAGCGGACAGGTTGTGGCTACACCTTC. Amino acid sequence: CASSKERTGCGYTF.

The chain joins TRBV10-2 to TRBJ2-1; D uncertain. Looked up from germline, CDR1 is WSHSY and CDR2 is SAAADI. Trimming cost V 7 bases and J 0 bases, with 4 bases left between them. There are 12 residues in the CDR3. Written as DNA, the CDR3 is TGCGCCAGCAAAGCCTCCTACAATGAGCAGTTCTTC. Encoded protein: CASKASYNEQFF.

The rearrangement joins TRBV6-6 to TRBJ2-2, with a weak D call TRBD2 (5 bases). Germline CDR1 reads MNHNY; CDR2 reads SVGAGI (reference sequence). This CDR3 contains 14 residues. V shed 6 bases and J shed 4 bases, with 12 bases lying between them. The CDR3 DNA is TGTGCCAGCAGGGGCGGGTCTCCCACCGGGGAGCTGTTTTTT. It translates to CASRGGSPTGELFF.

This clone is labeled large. The rearrangement uses TRBV19 and TRBJ1-6; D is undetermined. Germline V gene data show CDR1 as LNHDA and CDR2 as SQIVND (reference sequence). There are 14 residues in the CDR3. Trimming removed 10 bases from V and 9 bases from J, with 19 bases in between. The CDR3: CATRAAGLGSPLHF. CDR3 DNA: TGTGCCACGAGGGCAGCAGGCCTCGGTTCACCCCTCCACTTT.

The CDR3 sequence is CASSLATASQGDTQYF. As DNA, the CDR3 is TGCGCCAGCAGCTTGGCCACGGCCTCCCAGGGAGATACGCAGTATTTT. The chain recombines TRBV5-1 with TRBJ2-3; D perhaps matches TRBD1 (5 bases). Trimming took off 0 bases at V and 5 bases at J, with 16 bases between the two ends. The germline gives CDR1 SGHRS, CDR2 YFSETQ. There are 16 residues in the CDR3.

This clone was seen a few times. This chain uses TRBV5-1 with TRBJ1-1; D unclear. V gave up 0 bases and J gave up 2 bases, with 5 bases separating them. CDR1 SGHRS and CDR2 YFSETQ come from the germline V gene. The CDR3 consists of 13 residues. DNA for the CDR3: TGCGCCAGCAGCTTGGACAGTAACACTGAAGCTTTCTTT. Translating it yields CASSLDSNTEAFF.

The chain combines TRBV5-1 with TRBJ1-6; TRBD1 might be the D (6 bases). The CDR3 length is 16 residues. The V end was cut by 2 bases, the J end by 6 bases, with 15 bases between. Germline values: CDR1 SGHRS, CDR2 YFSETQ. CDR3 amino acids: CASSFAGVEGNSPLHF. CDR3 DNA: TGCGCCAGCAGCTTCGCAGGGGTAGAGGGTAATTCACCCCTCCACTTT.

The chain combines TRBV18 with TRBJ1-2, with 7 bases fitting TRBD1. This CDR3 has 15 amino acids. Germline V CDR1 and CDR2: KGHSH, LQKENI. V lost 3 bases to trimming and J lost 6 bases; unmatched junction nucleotides: 10. CDR3 coding DNA: TGTGCCAGCTCACCCGTAGGAGGGGGCGCAGATGGCTACACCTTC. This translates into CASSPVGGGADGYTF.

The V and J genes are TRBV2 and TRBJ1-6; D might be TRBD1 (5 bases). Germline V gene data show CDR1 as SNHLY and CDR2 as FYNNEI. The V end was cut by 2 bases, the J end by 10 bases, with 21 bases between. This CDR3 has 17 amino acids. The CDR3 loop is CASSESRGPHQPSPLHF. For the CDR3, the DNA is TGTGCCAGCAGTGAAAGTAGGGGCCCCCACCAGCCATCACCCCTCCACTTT.

The chain links TRBV23-1 to TRBJ2-7, with D possibly being TRBD1 (6 bases). TRBV23-1 is filed as an ORF, its function uncertain. This CDR3 has 16 amino acids. V was cut by 2 bases and J by 0 bases, with 14 bases left in between. The CDR3 loop reads CASSQTRTETSYEQYF. The CDR3, as DNA: TGCGCCAGCAGTCAAACTAGGACAGAAACCTCCTACGAGCAGTACTTC.

The table lists this clone with a few counts. The chain recombines TRBV15 with TRBJ2-1; 10 nucleotides line up with TRBD1. V shed 5 bases, J shed 0 bases, and the junction held 10 bases outside the gene matches. The CDR3 runs to 18 residues. Germline CDR1 is LNHNV and CDR2 is YYDKDF (reference sequence). CDR3 protein: CATSPGQGYIHSYNEQFF. CDR3 coding DNA: TGTGCCACCAGCCCGGGACAGGGGTATATACACTCCTACAATGAGCAGTTCTTC.

The gene calls are TRBV19 and TRBJ2-5; TRBD2 is a possible D gene (6 bases). The V gene lost 4 bases and the J gene lost 2 bases, with 11 bases spanning the gap. The germline V gene encodes CDR1 LNHDA and CDR2 SQIVND (reference sequence). This CDR3 region has 14 residues. DNA for the CDR3: TGTGCCAGTAGTACCGCCGGGAGTCAAGAGACCCAGTACTTC. Translating it yields CASSTAGSQETQYF.

This chain uses TRBV14 with TRBJ2-5; no clear D gene. Per germline, CDR1 SGHDN and CDR2 FVKESK. The CDR3 covers 13 residues. Deletions cut 2 bases from V and 1 base from J, with 5 bases between. The CDR3 nucleotides read TGTGCCAGCAGCCAACACATCCAAGAGACCCAGTACTTC. This translates into CASSQHIQETQYF. The entire variable domain, with the rest obtained from reference TRBV14 and TRBJ2-5, is as follows: EAGVTQFPSHSVIEKGQTVTLRCDPISGHDNLYWYRRVMGKEIKFLLHFVKESKQDESGMPNNRFLAERTGGTYSTLKVQPAELEDSGVYFCASSQHIQETQYFGPGTRLLVL.

This chain joins TRBV3-1 (or the pseudogene TRBV3-2) and TRBJ2-1; 9 nucleotides agree with TRBD1. J was trimmed by 7 bases and V by 11 bases; bases with no gene match: 6. Germline V gene data show CDR1 as LGHDT and CDR2 as YNNKEL (reference sequence). CDR3 length equals 12 residues. The CDR3 loop is CASGQGRNEQFF. In DNA, the CDR3 is TGTGCCTCGGGACAGGGAAGAAATGAGCAGTTCTTC.